A single sample is the source of the 24 T cell receptor beta chains below, sequenced in a study of metastatic and nonmetastatic thyroid tumors. Patients had received no treatment of any kind before thyroid surgery. TCRdb re-clonotyped the PCR reads via MiXCR. The table shows some 28,000 clones, with roughly 3.7% occurring only once. The material sequenced was blood. The source of these receptors is a male donor with papillary thyroid cancer or a benign thyroid nodule (not recorded which). Some clones in this sample may be carry-over from other donors' samples.

This clone turned up a few times. The J gene is TRBJ1-4, the V gene TRBV6-1, with 7 bases identical to TRBD1. Germline CDR1 MNHNS, CDR2 SASEGT. The CDR3 covers 16 residues. V lost 1 base to trimming and J lost 4 bases; unmatched junction nucleotides: 6. The CDR3: CASSEESGGCNEKLFF. CDR3 bases: TGTGCCAGCAGTGAAGAGTCAGGGGGGTGTAATGAAAAACTGTTTTTT.

This clone has ten or more counts. CDR3 nucleotides: TGTGCCAGCAGCTTAGGCTCTAGCAATGAGCAGTTCTTC. The encoded protein is CASSLGSSNEQFF. This chain joins TRBV11-3 and TRBJ2-1; D gene uncertain. CDR1 is SGHNT, CDR2 YENEEA, per germline. The germline V and J ends were trimmed by 1 base and 6 bases, with 7 bases remaining between them. CDR3 length: 13 residues.

This clone was found a few times. The rearrangement uses TRBV19 and TRBJ1-6; D remains ambiguous. Per the germline V gene, CDR1 is LNHDA and CDR2 is SQIVND (reference sequence). V was cut by 5 bases and J by 10 bases, with 12 bases left in between. This CDR3 region has 13 residues. The CDR3 protein is CASSSQSNSPLHF. DNA for the CDR3: TGTGCCAGTAGTTCTCAGAGCAACTCACCCCTCCACTTT.

This clone was counted ten times or more. The chain couples TRBV3-1 to TRBJ1-3; D remains unclear. Trimming left V 0 bases short and J 0 bases short, with 15 bases between. This CDR3 is built from 18 residues. CDR1 is LGHDT, CDR2 YNNKEL, per germline (reference sequence). The CDR3 coding sequence is TGTGCCAGCAGCCAAGATCACCGGATCTCCGCCTCTGGAAACACCATATATTTT. Protein: CASSQDHRISASGNTIYF.

The J gene is TRBJ1-5, the V gene TRBV19, with D possibly being TRBD1 (5 bases). Germline V gene sequence: CDR1 LNHDA, CDR2 SQIVND (reference sequence). V lost 3 bases to trimming and J lost 9 bases, with 15 bases between them. The CDR3 runs 14 residues. The CDR3 DNA reads as TGTGCCAGTAGTATGTTGGGGGGAGGGCCGCCCCAGCATTTT. Its protein is CASSMLGGGPPQHF.

This clone occurred many times. The chain joins TRBV10-2 to TRBJ2-7; tentative D call: TRBD2 (6 bases). The germline CDR1 and CDR2 sequences are WSHSY and SAAADI. The CDR3 has 13 residues. The germline V and J ends were trimmed by 7 bases and 5 bases, with 15 bases remaining between them. Here the CDR3 reads CASNGGFGNEQYF. For the CDR3, the DNA is TGCGCCAGCAATGGAGGGTTTGGCAACGAGCAGTACTTC.

The V and J genes are TRBV5-6 and TRBJ2-7; no definite D call. V gave up 2 bases and J gave up 2 bases, with 17 bases separating them. In germline, CDR1 is SGHDT, CDR2 YYEEEE. This CDR3 has 16 amino acids. The CDR3 sequence is CASSFTLGSRPYEQYF. CDR3 DNA: TGTGCCAGCAGCTTCACCTTAGGGTCACGTCCCTACGAGCAGTACTTC.

The sample holds many counts of this clone. The same CDR3 arises from other DNA sequences in this sample as well. The V call is TRBV2, the J call TRBJ2-5; D possibly uses TRBD1 or TRBD2 (6 bases each). This CDR3 contains 17 residues. Deletions cut 4 bases from V and 1 base from J, with 19 bases between. Per germline, CDR1 SNHLY and CDR2 FYNNEI. The DNA for the CDR3 is TGTGCCAGCAGTGTTCGCGCAGGAGGGGGGCTCCAAGAGACCCAGTACTTC. Its translation: CASSVRAGGGLQETQYF. The full variable domain, rest sourced from reference TRBV2 and TRBJ2-5, is EPEVTQTPSHQVTQMGQEVILRCVPISNHLYFYWYRQILGQKVEFLVSFYNNEISEKSEIFDDQFSVERPDGSNFTLKIRSTKLEDSAMYFCASSVRAGGGLQETQYFGPGTRLLVL.

This clone was observed a handful of times. V usage is TRBV7-3 and J usage is TRBJ2-5, with D possibly matching TRBD1 (6 bases). The germline gives CDR1 SGHTA, CDR2 FQGTGA. The CDR3 has 14 residues. Deletions cut 5 bases from V and 1 base from J, with 11 bases between. Here the CDR3 reads CASSPTGTQETQYF. CDR3 DNA: TGTGCCAGCAGCCCGACAGGAACCCAAGAGACCCAGTACTTC.

This clone was seen a handful of times. The gene calls are TRBV28 and TRBJ1-2, with a weak D call TRBD1 (5 bases). Germline V gives CDR1 MDHEN, CDR2 SYDVKM. The CDR3 extends over 16 amino acids. The ends were cut back, 3 bases at V and 3 bases at J, with 17 bases in the middle. CDR3 protein: CASSLGAGQGHYGYTF. DNA of the CDR3: TGTGCCAGCAGTTTGGGTGCGGGGCAGGGTCACTATGGCTACACCTTC.

The chain couples TRBV28 to TRBJ2-7; 7 nucleotides agree with TRBD1. J gave up 3 bases and V 5 bases, and 4 bases lay outside the gene matches. Per the germline V gene, CDR1 is MDHEN and CDR2 is SYDVKM. The CDR3 is 13 residues long. The CDR3 is CASSTGAFYEQYF. CDR3 nucleotides: TGTGCCAGCAGTACAGGGGCCTTCTACGAGCAGTACTTC.

This clone was detected ten times or more. In nucleotides, the CDR3 is TGCGCCAGCAGTCCCAGGTCCAGGGGGCGGACCTACGAGCAGTACTTC. Residues: CASSPRSRGRTYEQYF. The chain employs TRBV5-1 and TRBJ2-7, with 8 positions matching TRBD1. The CDR3 length is 16 residues. Losses at the gene ends were 5 bases for V and 2 bases for J; bases not matched to a gene: 12. Germline V gene sequence: CDR1 SGHRS, CDR2 YFSETQ. The variable domain in full, completed from reference TRBV5-1 and TRBJ2-7, reads KAGVTQTPRYLIKTRGQQVTLSCSPISGHRSVSWYQQTPGQGLQFLFEYFSETQRNKGNFPGRFSGRQFSNSRSEMNVSTLELGDSALYLCASSPRSRGRTYEQYFGPGTRLTVT.

The rearrangement uses TRBV5-1 and TRBJ2-5, with a weak D call TRBD1 (5 bases). Germline V gene lookup returns CDR1 SGHRS and CDR2 YFSETQ. V dropped 3 bases and J dropped 0 bases, with 6 bases sitting between them. CDR3 length equals 13 residues. The CDR3 region is CASSSGYQETQYF. The DNA for the CDR3 is TGCGCCAGCAGCTCAGGGTACCAAGAGACCCAGTACTTC.

There are a few counts of this clone. J is TRBJ2-1 and V is TRBV6-2 or TRBV6-3; 9 positions match TRBD1. The CDR3 extends over 14 amino acids. Trimming took 6 bases from V and 7 from J; bases not matched to a gene: 7. Germline CDR1 and CDR2: MNHEY and SVGEGT. The CDR3 nucleotides read TGTGCCAGCAGAGGGGGTGGGACAGGGAATGAGCAGTTCTTC. Protein product: CASRGGGTGNEQFF.

This chain links TRBV19 with TRBJ2-5; TRBD1 matches 8 bases. The CDR3 is 15 amino acids. After removal of 1 base from V and 4 bases from J, the junction contained 5 bases not matched to a gene. Germline V gene sequence: CDR1 LNHDA, CDR2 SQIVND (reference sequence). This CDR3 is CASSIVTGGRETQYF. The CDR3 region has the DNA TGTGCCAGTAGTATAGTTACAGGGGGACGAGAGACCCAGTACTTC.

In its sample, this clone is medium-sized (0.01 to 0.1%). The same CDR3 also results from other DNA sequences found in this sample. The V gene is TRBV6-1, the J gene TRBJ2-7; D remains ambiguous. Germline CDR1 and CDR2: MNHNS and SASEGT. V lost 7 bases and J lost 0, with 7 bases in between. This CDR3 comprises 12 residues. The CDR3 bases are TGTGCCAGCATAGGAAGCTCCTACGAGCAGTACTTC. The encoded protein is CASIGSSYEQYF.

This clone was seen at least ten times. The genes are TRBV14 and TRBJ2-1; D uncertain. Looked up from germline, CDR1 is SGHDN and CDR2 is FVKESK. This CDR3 comprises 12 residues. The ends were cut back, 1 base at V and 11 bases at J, with 9 bases in the middle. The CDR3 loop reads CASSQGFAKQFF. In nucleotides, the CDR3 is TGTGCCAGCAGCCAAGGTTTTGCGAAGCAGTTCTTC.

The V gene is TRBV19, the J gene TRBJ1-5, with no clear D. This CDR3 has 17 residues. The V and J ends lost 7 bases and 0 bases respectively, with 19 bases between them. The V gene's germline CDR1 is LNHDA and CDR2 SQIVND (reference sequence). The CDR3 here is CASTIFFSTPSNQPQHF. The DNA for the CDR3 is TGTGCCAGTACGATTTTCTTTAGCACCCCTAGCAATCAGCCCCAGCATTTT.

On this clone itself: The junction does not match germline at one end; this may be a read error. The chain has TRBV24-1 and TRBJ2-5; 10 bases line up with TRBD1. The CDR3 runs 15 residues. The germline V gene has CDR1 KGHDR and CDR2 SFDVKD. The CDR3 loop reads CATSGAGTGDETQYF. For the CDR3, the DNA is TGTGCCACCAGTGGTGCCGGGACAGGGGATGAGACACAGTACTTC.

A few counts support this clone. The V and J genes are TRBV20-1 and TRBJ2-7, with 12 bases matching TRBD2. The V gene's germline CDR1 is DFQATT and CDR2 SNEGSKA (reference sequence). With V trimmed by 5 bases and J by 5 bases, 7 bases remained unmatched. There are 14 residues in the CDR3. In DNA form, the CDR3 reads TGCAGTGCTCCCCTGACTAGCGGGAGTCACGAGCAGTACTTC. Translation: CSAPLTSGSHEQYF.

This clone was counted ten times or more. The V call is TRBV19, the J call TRBJ2-7; D not certain. Germline V gene lookup returns CDR1 LNHDA and CDR2 SQIVND (reference sequence). Trimming shortened V by 7 bases and J by 6 bases, and 7 bases separated the two germline ends. The CDR3 has 10 residues. The CDR3 protein is CASNGGEQYF. The CDR3, as DNA: TGTGCCAGTAACGGCGGCGAGCAGTACTTC.

The V gene is TRBV6-2 or TRBV6-3, the J gene TRBJ2-1, with 7 positions matching TRBD1. Losses at the gene ends were 7 bases for V and 6 bases for J; bases not matched to a gene: 15. The CDR3 extends over 16 amino acids. CDR1 is MNHEY, CDR2 SVGEGT, per germline. The CDR3 region is CASKSTGVVISNEQFF. The CDR3 DNA follows: TGTGCCAGCAAGTCCACAGGGGTCGTAATCTCCAATGAGCAGTTCTTC.

This chain links TRBV27 with TRBJ2-1; D is uncertain. V lost 7 bases, J lost 8 bases, and 21 bases lay in between. Germline V lookup: CDR1 MNHEY, CDR2 SMNVEV (reference sequence). This CDR3 is built from 15 residues. The CDR3 reads CASNPGLRSFDEQFF. The CDR3 coding sequence is TGTGCCAGCAACCCCGGGCTGCGCTCCTTCGATGAGCAGTTCTTC.

In its sample, this clone was seen a few times. This chain uses TRBV24-1 with TRBJ2-3; D uncertain. The V gene lost 6 bases and the J gene lost 3 bases, with 9 bases spanning the gap. In germline, CDR1 is KGHDR, CDR2 SFDVKD. This CDR3 contains 13 residues. Here the CDR3 DNA reads TGTGCCACCAGTATGTGGGGAACAGATACGCAGTATTTT. This gives the protein CATSMWGTDTQYF.